The 20 T cell receptor beta chains below come from one sample, sequenced in a study of blood T cells in healthy people across ages. Sample-barcoded 5' priming and a J-beta primer mix drove a second PCR of roughly 7 to 11 cycles. TCRdb passed the 5' RACE reads through MiXCR, listing each CDR3 protein once. Counted here are about 1,400,000 distinct CDR3 sequences, around 55% occurring once; the ten biggest clones make up 6.5% to 8.5%. The sequencing input was blood. The source of these receptors is a man aged 18 to 29 in good health.

The chain carries TRBV4-1 and TRBJ2-4; no reliable D call. The J call may be faulty, since TRBJ2-5 better matches the DNA end. The CDR3 loop spans 15 amino acids. Germline CDR1 reads MGHRA; CDR2 reads YSYEKL. The CDR3 reads CASSPTLIRQETQYF. The CDR3 DNA follows: TGCGCCAGCAGCCCAACCTTAATTCGGCAAGAGACCCAGTACTTC.

The gene calls are TRBV7-8 and TRBJ1-2; D unresolved. This CDR3 spans 14 amino acids. Germline CDR1 SGHVS, CDR2 FQNEAQ. V lost 5 bases, J lost 8 bases, and 18 bases lay in between. The CDR3 nucleotides read TGTGCCAGCAGCCCCGCCCGGGTGTCCTGGGGCTACACCTTC. It specifies CASSPARVSWGYTF.

This chain uses TRBV4-1 with TRBJ2-7; 10 bases line up with TRBD1. With 1 base clipped from V and 1 base from J, the junction kept 4 bases outside the gene matches. The V gene's germline CDR1 is MGHRA and CDR2 YSYEKL. There are 16 residues in the CDR3. The CDR3 nucleotides are TGCGCCAGCAGCCAAGTACCGGGACAGGGGTCCTACGAGCAGTACTTC. It codes for CASSQVPGQGSYEQYF.

This chain links TRBV29-1 with TRBJ2-5; D ambiguous. Gene TRBJ2-7 matches the end of the DNA better, so the J call may be wrong. This CDR3 spans 12 amino acids. Germline V gene lookup returns CDR1 SQVTM and CDR2 ANQGSEA. The CDR3 DNA reads as TGCAGCGCTTTTACTGTCACCTACGAGCAGTACGTC. Amino acid sequence: CSAFTVTYEQYV.

The chain joins TRBV20-1 to TRBJ2-4; D might be TRBD1 or TRBD2, each matching 6 bases. The DNA end is a closer match to TRBJ2-7, so the J assignment may be wrong. The CDR3 length is 14 residues. CDR1 is DFQATT and CDR2 is SNEGSKA in the germline V gene (reference sequence). CDR3: CSARGPGEAYEQYF. The CDR3 DNA follows: TGCAGTGCTCGGGGGCCGGGAGAGGCCTACGAGCAGTACTTC.

The table lists this clonotype with a few counts. V gene TRBV5-1 combines with J gene TRBJ2-5; D gene ambiguous. Trimming stripped 3 bases from V and 1 base from J, with 13 bases between. Looked up from germline, CDR1 is SGHRS and CDR2 is YFSETQ. CDR3 length equals 15 residues. The CDR3: CASSYRYGRQETQYF. The CDR3 coding sequence is TGCGCCAGCAGCTACAGATACGGACGCCAAGAGACCCAGTACTTC.

The rearrangement links TRBV5-1 to TRBJ2-1; possibly TRBD2 for D (5 bases). The germline CDR1 and CDR2 sequences are SGHRS and YFSETQ. CDR3 size: 14 residues. The ends were cut back, 5 bases at V and 6 bases at J, with 15 bases in the middle. The CDR3 sequence is CASRLVGVGNEQFF. CDR3 nucleotides: TGCGCCAGCAGACTTGTCGGGGTAGGCAATGAGCAGTTCTTC.

Note on this clonotype: This may come from a read error, since a much larger clone is one base off. The rearrangement joins TRBV25-1 to TRBJ2-5, with 9 bases identical to TRBD1. CDR1 is MGHDK, CDR2 SYGVNS, per germline. This CDR3 spans 13 amino acids. Here the CDR3 reads CASGQGRQGTQYF. CDR3 coding DNA: TGTGCCAGCGGACAGGGGAGGCAAGGGACCCAGTACTTC.

The chain employs TRBV27 and TRBJ2-7, with D perhaps TRBD1 (6 bases). Trimming pared 3 bases from V and 6 bases from J, leaving 9 bases between. From germline, CDR1 is MNHEY and CDR2 SMNVEV (reference sequence). The CDR3 has 12 amino acids. CDR3 nucleotides: TGTGCCAGCAGTTTCACACAGGGCGAGCAGTACTTC. Protein: CASSFTQGEQYF.

The J gene is TRBJ2-2, the V gene TRBV5-1; 8 bases align to TRBD1. The V gene end was trimmed by 4 bases and the J gene end by 3 bases; junction bases not matched to a gene: 5. This CDR3 is built from 15 residues. Germline-derived CDR1 and CDR2 are SGHRS and YFSETQ. CDR3 in amino acids: CASSLTGAHTGELFF. The CDR3 DNA reads as TGCGCCAGCAGCCTGACAGGGGCCCACACCGGGGAGCTGTTTTTT.

This rearrangement joins TRBV20-1 to TRBJ2-6; 14 nucleotides align to TRBD2. Germline CDR1 is DFQATT and CDR2 is SNEGSKA (reference sequence). Losses at the gene ends were 0 bases for V and 4 bases for J; bases not matched to a gene: 11. The CDR3 totals 20 residues. The CDR3 region has the DNA TGCAGTGCTAGAGACAGGGGGACTAGCGGGAGAATTTGGGGGGCCAACGTCCTGACTTTC. Translated, it gives CSARDRGTSGRIWGANVLTF.

This clonotype was seen more than once but under ten times. The chain carries TRBV7-9 and TRBJ2-4, with D hard to call. Germline assignment: CDR1 SEHNR and CDR2 FQNEAQ (reference sequence). V lost 2 bases and J lost 0, with 11 bases in between. The CDR3 sequence is 16 residues long. The DNA of the CDR3 is TGTGCCAGCAGCTTATCGGTACCGATAGCCAAAAACATTCAGTACTTC. Protein: CASSLSVPIAKNIQYF.

This chain uses TRBV5-1 with TRBJ2-1; possibly TRBD1 or TRBD2 for D (5 bases each). V was trimmed by 3 bases and J by 4 bases, leaving 17 bases between them. The CDR3 covers 16 residues. Germline V gene data show CDR1 as SGHRS and CDR2 as YFSETQ. CDR3 region: CASSSGTDGKYNEQFF. In DNA, the CDR3 is TGCGCCAGCAGCTCCGGGACGGACGGAAAATACAATGAGCAGTTCTTC. The complete variable domain, with remaining parts taken from reference TRBV5-1 and TRBJ2-1, reads KAGVTQTPRYLIKTRGQQVTLSCSPISGHRSVSWYQQTPGQGLQFLFEYFSETQRNKGNFPGRFSGRQFSNSRSEMNVSTLELGDSALYLCASSSGTDGKYNEQFFGPGTRLTVL.

This chain uses TRBV5-1 with TRBJ1-5; D may be TRBD1 (6 bases). Germline CDR1 reads SGHRS; CDR2 reads YFSETQ. V lost 5 bases and J lost 5, with 17 bases in between. The CDR3 consists of 15 residues. As DNA, the CDR3 is TGCGCCAGCAGTAATTCCCCGGGACAAGATCAGCCCCAGCATTTT. Protein: CASSNSPGQDQPQHF.

The V call is TRBV7-9, the J call TRBJ1-1; D not certain. Trimming cost V 6 bases and J 5 bases, with 10 bases left between them. Germline V gene sequence: CDR1 SEHNR, CDR2 FQNEAQ (reference sequence). This CDR3 has 12 residues. CDR3 loop: CASRGYGTEAFF. Written as DNA, the CDR3 is TGTGCCAGCAGGGGGTACGGGACTGAAGCTTTCTTT.

This chain connects TRBV6-5 to TRBJ2-7, with TRBD1 identical over 7 bases. Trimming removed 5 bases from V and 1 base from J; junction bases left unmatched: 11. The CDR3 is 16 residues long. Germline V gives CDR1 MNHEY, CDR2 SVGAGI. The CDR3 DNA follows: TGTGCCAGCAGTCCGGTTAAACAGGGGCCTTCCTACGAGCAGTACTTC. It translates to CASSPVKQGPSYEQYF.

There are a few counts of this clonotype. This chain joins TRBV7-6 and TRBJ2-7; D unresolved. Germline values: CDR1 SGHVS, CDR2 FNYEAQ. Between the trimmed V and J ends, which lost 7 bases and 5 bases, there was a span of 21 bases. The CDR3 runs to 15 residues. CDR3 amino acids: CASIQFSSFPHEQYF. In DNA form, the CDR3 reads TGTGCCAGCATCCAATTCAGTTCCTTCCCCCACGAGCAGTACTTC.

The chain carries TRBV6-2 or TRBV6-3 and TRBJ2-5; D is unclear. Matching the DNA end better, TRBJ2-7 makes the J call doubtful. The CDR3 is 12 amino acids. CDR1 is MNHEY, CDR2 SVGEGT, per germline. This CDR3 is CASSYGSDEQYF. In DNA, the CDR3 is TGTGCCAGCAGTTACGGATCGGACGAGCAGTACTTC.

The V call is TRBV20-1, the J call TRBJ1-1; 8 bases map to TRBD1. V gave up 4 bases and J gave up 6 bases; unmatched junction bases: 7. In germline, CDR1 is DFQATT, CDR2 SNEGSKA (reference sequence). This CDR3 comprises 13 residues. The CDR3 protein is CSAKTGALAEAFF. CDR3 coding DNA: TGCAGTGCTAAGACAGGGGCTCTGGCTGAAGCTTTCTTT.

The rearrangement joins TRBV4-1 to TRBJ1-1; no clear D gene. The CDR3 contains 12 residues. CDR1 and CDR2 from the germline V gene are MGHRA and YSYEKL. The V end was cut by 4 bases, the J end by 4 bases, with 7 bases between. The CDR3 region has the DNA TGCGCCAGCAGCCCCACATTCACTGAAGCTTTCTTT. Its protein product is CASSPTFTEAFF.